This T cell receptor (beta chain) was sequenced in a study of beta chain features in type 1 diabetes (dated by TCRdb to the late 2010s). About the full investigation: Patients and healthy donors did not differ in mean age, gender distribution, total cell number or subset yield. Across all samples, about 110 million sorted cells were examined, and cell number per subset correlated strongly with RNA yield. The study compared TCRB repertoires of sorted circulating CD4+ T cell subsets between recently diagnosed type 1 diabetes patients and matched healthy donors. Regulatory and stem cell-like memory subsets were obtained from only 8 patients and about eight healthy donors, while naive and central memory subsets were obtained from all 30 or so donors.

What the study reported, not specific to this receptor: HLA sub-analyses involved small numbers of individuals, so any influence of HLA type on TCRB rearrangement remained unresolved. Naive, central memory and regulatory TCRB repertoires appeared more similar among patients than among healthy donors. At VDJ recombination sites, type 1 diabetes patients had fewer insertions and more deleted nucleotides, which implies abnormalities in thymic rearrangement. Sequencing cDNA rather than genomic DNA could over-represent highly expressing activated cells, although activation and CD3 levels did not differ between groups. Shorter templates might be favored by PCR, yet because patient and control samples were amplified and corrected together, any such skew would affect both groups equally. In all four CD4+ subsets, TCRB CDR3 length was moderately but significantly shorter in type 1 diabetes patients.

The High Capacity cDNA Reverse Transcription Kit was used to reverse transcribe all of the isolated RNA, meaning that expressed TCRB transcripts were what got sequenced. Deep immunoSEQ sequencing was performed on naive, central memory and regulatory T cell samples, with an average of roughly 3.3 million total reads per sample. Sorted cells were lysed in RLT buffer and RNA was extracted with DNase-treated RNeasy Micro or Mini kits, depending on cell number. To prevent cross-contamination, every cell subset was processed on its own, while patient and healthy donor samples were processed together. TCRB sequences were amplified from cDNA with the immunoSEQ multiplex PCR, producing 87-bp fragments spanning the CDR3 region. The amplicons were sequenced using the Illumina HiSeq platform. Per the original workflow: PCR bias was computationally corrected using synthetic template baselines, reads within Hamming distance 2 were collapsed, and singletons that could not be merged were discarded. By aligning reads against IMGT, V, D and J genes, CDR3 length, and insertions or deletions at six rearrangement sites were assigned. Clonotype counts were normalized to sorted cell number within each subset before computing true diversity and Gini coefficients with the tcR R package. The overlap coefficient, calculated on TCRB nucleotide sequences, was used to measure repertoire sharing. As a proxy for the pre-selection repertoire, out-of-frame TCRB sequences from naive cells were analyzed. TCRdb stores this immuneACCESS table with in-frame sequences only. Part of the clones is absent; in the studies checked, under half of the shortfall reflects unresolved V genes, and no reason is known for the rest. The DNA was the basis for D and trimming; V, J and clone size are from that table. The sample contains 200,000 to 300,000 clones, over 20% of them found a single time. The top ten constitute 0.028% of the sample.

A word on this clone: The specificity of this receptor is unknown. No much larger clone is present one base from it, and per-base qualities are unavailable.

CDR1 and CDR2 are drawn from the germline V gene: SQVTM, ANQGSEA. Between the V and J ends, shortened by 7 bases and 4 bases respectively, the junction contains 18 bases. The CDR3, from cysteine to phenylalanine, totals 14 residues. The CDR3 DNA has 42 bases and is translated from base 1. From each donor, a single peripheral blood sample of approximately 110 mL on average was drawn into heparinised tubes. Using a panel that included CD45RO, CCR7, CD25, CD127, CD95 and CD27, naive, central memory, regulatory and stem cell-like memory CD4+ T cells were sorted on a BD FACSAria II. A purity above 95% was achieved for all sorted populations. PBMCs were isolated right away by Lymphoprep density gradient centrifugation and were stained directly, without culture. Samples were stained and sorted in pairs, with one healthy donor and one patient per experiment, so that batch effects were minimized.

Sequenced sample: naive CD4+ T cells from blood. The sample's cell subset or site label is to be understood as: true naive CD4+ T cells. The rearrangement combines TRBV29-1 with TRBJ2-3; TRBD1 is a possible D gene, resting on 6 matching bases. This sequence was found in a woman aged 35 to 49 with type 1 diabetes. The CDR3 protein is CSALPQQGSDTQYF. The DNA reads TGCAGCGCCCTCCCACAACAGGGATCAGATACGCAGTATTTT.